The rows below give T cell receptor beta chains drawn from one sample of a study of blood T cells in healthy people across ages. TCRdb re-analysed the 5' RACE reads in MiXCR, keeping a single row per CDR3 protein. Of 600,000 to 800,000 distinct CDR3 sequences listed, about 50% are singletons. The specimen sequenced was blood. These receptors all stem from a woman aged 80 or older in good health. Both conserved end residues are part of each CDR3. D genes are given only for firm matches. Rows give clone size only sometimes, using once, few, many, or a class for an expanded clone.

j_call v_call d_call clone_size cdr3_aa cdr3_nt
TRBJ1-1 TRBV29-1 . . CSVGGVPMNTEAFF TGCAGCGTTGGAGGGGTTCCAATGAACACTGAAGCTTTCTTT
TRBJ1-2 TRBV6-6 TRBD1 . CASSLAQGAIPSWGYTF TGTGCCAGCAGCCTGGCACAGGGGGCGATTCCTTCTTGGGGCTACACCTTC
TRBJ1-5 TRBV6-6 TRBD1 . CASSYQDRGGWNQPQHF TGTGCCAGCAGTTATCAGGACAGGGGAGGGTGGAATCAGCCCCAGCATTTT
TRBJ1-5 TRBV6-6 . . CASGPPGGASNQPQHF TGTGCCAGCGGCCCCCCGGGGGGCGCGAGCAATCAGCCCCAGCATTTT
TRBJ1-1 TRBV20-1 . many CSAQTGTHLTEAFF TGCAGTGCACAAACAGGGACCCACCTCACTGAAGCTTTCTTT
TRBJ2-1 TRBV30 TRBD1 . CAGHRDRGSNEQFF TGTGCCGGACACCGGGACAGGGGGTCTAATGAGCAGTTCTTC
TRBJ2-7 TRBV27 . many CASSLLGKDYEQYF TGTGCCAGCAGTTTACTGGGTAAAGACTACGAGCAGTACTTC
TRBJ1-2 TRBV6-2/TRBV6-3 . . CASRRDGRNNGYTF TGTGCCAGCAGGCGGGACGGGCGGAATAATGGCTACACCTTC
TRBJ2-5 TRBV2 TRBD2 many CASSEVLAGVGETQYF TGTGCCAGCAGTGAAGTGCTGGCGGGAGTCGGAGAGACCCAGTACTTC
TRBJ2-7 TRBV7-3 TRBD2 . CASSNGGSGYEQYF TGTGCCAGCAGCAACGGGGGGAGCGGGTACGAGCAGTACTTC
TRBJ2-5 TRBV6-2/TRBV6-3 TRBD1 many CASSSSPGTGTQETQYF TGTGCCAGCAGTTCCTCCCCCGGGACAGGGACCCAAGAGACCCAGTACTTC
TRBJ2-7 TRBV29-1 . many CSARDVPYEQYF TGCAGCGCCCGGGACGTACCCTACGAGCAGTACTTC
TRBJ1-6 TRBV3-1 . . CASSQVADLDSPLHF TGTGCCAGCAGCCAAGTCGCAGACCTGGATTCACCCCTCCACTTT